The following is a TCR beta chain sequence with its context. Its cognate antigen is unknown. The PCR was carried out with 60 Vbeta primers and 13 Jbeta primers. The assay was immunoSEQ multiplex PCR, and TCRdb's table has in-frame clones only and misses some. The sample is made up of about 110,000 clones, and the top ten hold around 4% of it. This sample was taken from a study of cytomegalovirus exposure and HLA in healthy donors. Study details: One earlier analysis, a look at 150 million to 200 million T cells, found some 120 million unique TCR beta sequences. Whole-study findings and limits: Later analysis reportedly placed an Asian-associated ancestry cluster below the roughly 690-donor mean in N-insertions. There were under 200 TCR beta chains listed as cytomegalovirus-associated.

The CDR3 sequence is 16 residues long. Germline values: CDR1 SGDLS, CDR2 YYNGEE. V trimming: 3 bases; J trimming: 5 bases; junction bases outside the gene matches: 8. The sequencing input was PBMCs. V is TRBV9 and J is TRBJ2-3, with 11 nucleotides matching TRBD2. The sequence came from a young man in good health and CMV-seronegative. Here the CDR3 reads CASSAATSGIQDTQYF. The CDR3 coding sequence is TGTGCCAGCAGCGCCGCGACTAGCGGGATTCAAGATACGCAGTATTTT. Drawing the rest from reference TRBV9 and TRBJ2-3, the complete variable domain is DSGVTQTPKHLITATGQRVTLRCSPRSGDLSVYWYQQSLDQGLQFLIQYYNGEERAKGNILERFSAQQFPDLHSELNLSSLELGDSALYFCASSAATSGIQDTQYFGPGTRLTVL.